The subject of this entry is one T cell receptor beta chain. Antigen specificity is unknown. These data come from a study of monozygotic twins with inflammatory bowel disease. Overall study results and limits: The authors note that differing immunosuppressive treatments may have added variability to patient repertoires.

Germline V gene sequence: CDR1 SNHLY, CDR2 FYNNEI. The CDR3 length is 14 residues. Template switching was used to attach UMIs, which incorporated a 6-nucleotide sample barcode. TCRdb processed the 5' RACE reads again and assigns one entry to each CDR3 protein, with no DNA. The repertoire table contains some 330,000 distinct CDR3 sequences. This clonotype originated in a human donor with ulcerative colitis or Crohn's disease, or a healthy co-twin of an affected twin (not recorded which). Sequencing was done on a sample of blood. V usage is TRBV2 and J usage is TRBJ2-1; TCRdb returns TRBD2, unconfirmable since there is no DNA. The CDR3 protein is CASSVSGRYNEQFF.